Each of the 25 T cell receptor beta chains below was sequenced from the same sample in a study of CD8+CD57+ T cells in acquired aplastic anemia. Patients chosen for sequencing had CD8+CD57+ cells that had expanded, as shown by flow cytometry. The use of genomic DNA as template underpinned the TCR beta VDJ and CDR3 profiling. TCRdb reprocessed the reads with MiXCR, giving one entry per CDR3 protein. Among about 250,000 distinct CDR3 sequences listed, 47% were seen once. Sequencing was done on a sample of sorted CD4+, CD8+, or CD8+CD57+ T cells (not recorded which) from PBMCs. Every receptor here comes from a human donor with aplastic anemia.

This clonotype showed up many times. A much larger clone sits a single nucleotide away, making a read error possible. CDR3 sequence (DNA): TGTGCCACCAGCGTAGGTTTGGGCCAGCCCCAGCGTTTT. This sequence encodes CATSVGLGQPQRF. The chain has TRBV24-1 and TRBJ1-5; D is ambiguous. CDR3 length: 13 amino acids. CDR1 and CDR2 (germline): KGHDR, SFDVKD.

CDR3 region: CASSVVAGGTYEQYF. The CDR3 DNA reads TGTGCCAGCAGCGTAGTAGCGGGGGGAACCTACGAGCAGTACTTC. The gene calls are TRBV5-5 and TRBJ2-7, with TRBD2 matching over 10 bases. Germline V gene data show CDR1 as SGHKS and CDR2 as YYEKEE (reference sequence). The CDR3 is made up of 15 amino acids. Trimming removed 4 bases from V and 2 bases from J; junction bases left unmatched: 6.

There are many counts of this clonotype. The J gene is TRBJ2-7, the V gene TRBV5-1; the D is unclear. This CDR3 spans 12 amino acids. Germline CDR1 and CDR2: SGHRS and YFSETQ. V lost 5 bases and J lost 0, with 6 bases in between. CDR3 region: CASSWNSYEQYF. As DNA, the CDR3 is TGCGCCAGCAGTTGGAACTCCTACGAGCAGTACTTC.

This clonotype was observed many times. The V and J genes are TRBV5-4 and TRBJ2-7; D not resolved. CDR3 size: 14 residues. Per germline, CDR1 SGHNT and CDR2 YYREEE (reference sequence). V gave up 4 bases and J gave up 3 bases, with 14 bases separating them. The CDR3 protein is CASSPKGRDYEQYF. In nucleotides, the CDR3 is TGTGCCAGCAGCCCCAAAGGACGAGACTACGAGCAGTACTTC.

Notes on this clonotype: An end of the junction differs from the germline gene, which may be a read error. The chain has TRBV10-3 and TRBJ1-4, with a possible D match to TRBD1 (5 bases). The CDR3 runs to 11 residues. Germline-derived CDR1 and CDR2 are ENHRY and SYGVKD. For the CDR3, the DNA is TGTGCCATCAGTGAGCCAGGGAGGACTGTTTTT. Translating it yields CAISEPGRTVF.

This clonotype showed up many times. J is TRBJ1-2 and V is TRBV15; D may be TRBD1 (6 bases). Germline-derived CDR1 and CDR2 are LNHNV and YYDKDF (reference sequence). The CDR3 contains 15 residues. Deletions cut 3 bases from V and 3 bases from J, with 14 bases between. This CDR3 is CATSRWGAWDYGYTF. The CDR3 nucleotides read TGTGCCACCAGCAGGTGGGGGGCCTGGGACTATGGCTACACCTTC.

This clonotype was seen just once. The CDR3 end shows no conserved phenylalanine or tryptophan, and so a read error is likely. The genes are TRBV7-2 and TRBJ1-5; D remains unclear. The CDR3 contains 16 residues. CDR1 is SGHTA, CDR2 FQGNSA, per germline. V was cut by 0 bases and J by 0 bases, with 9 bases left in between. The CDR3: CASSLAGLVSNQPQHL. CDR3 DNA: TGTGCCAGCAGCTTAGCTGGTTTGGTTAGCAATCAGCCCCAGCATCTT.

This chain connects TRBV4-3 to TRBJ1-1; D remains unclear. Germline assignment: CDR1 LGHNA and CDR2 YSLEER. This CDR3 is built from 17 residues. Trimming pared 0 bases from V and 11 bases from J, leaving 25 bases between. Here the CDR3 reads CASSQDRVTLWGTGAFF. CDR3 DNA: TGCGCCAGCAGCCAAGATAGGGTTACACTCTGGGGAACTGGGGCTTTCTTT.

This clonotype was picked up a small number of times. The V gene is TRBV5-5, the J gene TRBJ2-1; TRBD1 matches at 10 bases. The CDR3 spans 16 residues. V gave up 2 bases and J gave up 7 bases; unmatched junction bases: 9. Germline V CDR1 and CDR2: SGHKS, YYEKEE (reference sequence). The CDR3 region is CASSFQGDRGRNEQFF. The CDR3 DNA reads TGTGCCAGCAGCTTCCAGGGGGACAGGGGCCGAAATGAGCAGTTCTTC.

The chain uses TRBV9 and TRBJ1-1, with D perhaps matching TRBD1 (5 bases). Germline V lookup: CDR1 SGDLS, CDR2 YYNGEE. This CDR3 is built from 18 residues. Between the trimmed V and J ends, which lost 0 bases and 1 base, there was a span of 19 bases. CDR3 loop: CASSVEGSLPLQNTEAFF. CDR3 bases: TGTGCCAGCAGCGTAGAGGGGAGTCTCCCCCTACAGAACACTGAAGCTTTCTTT.

V and J are TRBV7-2 and TRBJ1-1; D uncertain. CDR3 length: 14 residues. With 3 bases removed from V and 1 base from J, the gap between germline ends came to 9 bases. Germline CDR1 and CDR2: SGHTA and FQGNSA. CDR3 DNA sequence: TGTGCCAGCAGCTTCGGCTTCCGGAACACTGAAGCTTTCTTT. Protein: CASSFGFRNTEAFF.

This clonotype was counted a few times. The rearrangement links TRBV7-9 to TRBJ1-2, with TRBD1 as a possible D gene (6 bases). The CDR3 totals 15 residues. The V gene's germline CDR1 is SEHNR and CDR2 FQNEAQ (reference sequence). Trimming pared 5 bases from V and 2 bases from J, leaving 15 bases between. CDR3 region: CASSPLLTGNYGYTF. CDR3 bases: TGTGCCAGCAGCCCCCTCCTCACAGGGAACTATGGCTACACCTTC.

The chain recombines TRBV10-2 with TRBJ2-1; tentative D call: TRBD1 (6 bases). V lost 3 bases, J lost 7 bases, and 16 bases lay in between. The germline V gene has CDR1 WSHSY and CDR2 SAAADI. The CDR3 loop spans 15 amino acids. The CDR3 protein is CASSESPGVGNEQFF. The CDR3 bases are TGCGCCAGCAGTGAATCGCCAGGGGTTGGAAATGAGCAGTTCTTC.

Many counts were recorded for this clonotype. This chain joins TRBV7-9 and TRBJ2-5; possible D gene TRBD2, 5 bases. Trimming shortened V by 7 bases and J by 2 bases, and 14 bases separated the two germline ends. Germline lookup yields CDR1 SEHNR and CDR2 FQNEAQ (reference sequence). CDR3 length: 14 residues. The CDR3 region is CASTSLGSQETQYF. The CDR3 nucleotides read TGTGCCAGCACCTCCCTTGGGAGTCAAGAGACCCAGTACTTC.

The table lists this clonotype with many counts. The chain employs TRBV6-1 and TRBJ2-6; D unclear. The germline V and J ends were trimmed by 2 bases and 1 base, with 6 bases remaining between them. Germline V gives CDR1 MNHNS, CDR2 SASEGT. The CDR3 spans 15 residues. This CDR3 reads CASSETGSGANVLTF. The DNA for the CDR3 is TGTGCCAGCAGTGAAACGGGTTCTGGGGCCAACGTCCTGACTTTC.

This clonotype occurred many times. The chain uses TRBV7-9 and TRBJ2-1, with 15 nucleotides matching TRBD2. The junction had 11 bases not matched to a gene; V was cut back by 4 bases and J by 10 bases. The CDR3 runs to 17 residues. Germline assignment: CDR1 SEHNR and CDR2 FQNEAQ (reference sequence). The CDR3 sequence is CASSSKGTSGRFGEQFF. The CDR3 DNA reads TGTGCCAGCAGCTCAAAGGGGACTAGCGGGAGGTTTGGGGAGCAGTTCTTC. The complete variable domain, with remaining parts taken from reference TRBV7-9 and TRBJ2-1, reads DTGVSQNPRHKITKRGQNVTFRCDPISEHNRLYWYRQTLGQGPEFLTYFQNEAQLEKSRLLSDRFSAERPKGSFSTLEIQRTEQGDSAMYLCASSSKGTSGRFGEQFFGPGTRLTVL.

This clonotype was seen ten or more times. The V gene is TRBV5-8, the J gene TRBJ1-1, with D possibly matching TRBD1 (5 bases). CDR1 SGHTS and CDR2 YDEGEE come from the germline V gene. This CDR3 comprises 11 residues. The germline V and J ends were trimmed by 5 bases and 10 bases, with 12 bases remaining between them. The CDR3 loop is CASRTRGGAFF. DNA for the CDR3: TGTGCCAGCAGGACGAGGGGTGGAGCTTTCTTT.

The V gene is TRBV20-1, the J gene TRBJ2-6; 8 nucleotides line up with TRBD2. V gave up 6 bases and J gave up 4 bases; unmatched junction bases: 8. The CDR3 sequence is 15 residues long. Germline V gives CDR1 DFQATT, CDR2 SNEGSKA (reference sequence). The CDR3 loop reads CSAWPASGGANVLTF. CDR3 DNA: TGCAGTGCCTGGCCAGCTAGCGGGGGGGCCAACGTCCTGACTTTC.

The chain joins TRBV10-1 to TRBJ1-5, with D perhaps matching TRBD1 (5 bases). Trimming stripped 3 bases from V and 12 bases from J, with 24 bases between. Germline V lookup: CDR1 WNHNN, CDR2 SYGVQD (reference sequence). This CDR3 has 16 residues. CDR3 bases: TGCGCCAGCAGTGATCTGCCAGGGCTCAGTACAAGGCACCAGCATTTT. Translation: CASSDLPGLSTRHQHF.

V gene TRBV9 combines with J gene TRBJ1-6, with D tentatively TRBD1 (5 bases). There are 14 residues in the CDR3. Deletions cut 1 base from V and 6 bases from J, with 8 bases between. The V gene's germline CDR1 is SGDLS and CDR2 YYNGEE. The CDR3 nucleotides read TGTGCCAGCAGCGTATCAGGGATTAATTCACCCCTCCACTTT. This gives the protein CASSVSGINSPLHF.

V and J are TRBV5-4 and TRBJ1-6; D uncertain. Germline CDR1 SGHNT, CDR2 YYREEE (reference sequence). Between the trimmed V and J ends, which lost 5 bases and 8 bases, there was a span of 14 bases. CDR3 length: 14 amino acids. The CDR3 bases are TGTGCCAGCAGTCTACCGGCGGATGATTCACCCCTCCACTTT. Its translation is CASSLPADDSPLHF. Based on the CDR3 plus reference TRBV5-4 and TRBJ1-6, the full variable domain is ETGVTQSPTHLIKTRGQQVTLRCSSQSGHNTVSWYQQALGQGPQFIFQYYREEENGRGNFPPRFSGLQFPNYSSELNVNALELDDSALYLCASSLPADDSPLHFGNGTRLTVT.

The chain employs TRBV19 and TRBJ1-1; 8 bases fit TRBD1. The germline V gene has CDR1 LNHDA and CDR2 SQIVND (reference sequence). The CDR3 length is 14 residues. J gave up 4 bases and V 6 bases, and 7 bases lay outside the gene matches. CDR3 protein: CASRSQGASTEAFF. For the CDR3, the DNA is TGTGCCAGTAGGAGTCAGGGGGCGAGCACTGAAGCTTTCTTT.

This clonotype was detected many times. The chain combines TRBV5-1 with TRBJ2-2; perhaps TRBD2 as D (5 bases). The germline V and J ends were trimmed by 1 base and 0 bases, with 13 bases remaining between them. The CDR3 totals 17 residues. The germline V gene has CDR1 SGHRS and CDR2 YFSETQ. As DNA, the CDR3 is TGCGCCAGCAGCTTGAGGCGGACTGCCGCGAACACCGGGGAGCTGTTTTTT. Encoded protein: CASSLRRTAANTGELFF.

CDR3 residues: CASSPRAAVYQETQYF. DNA for the CDR3: TGTGCCAGCAGCCCCCGGGCAGCGGTGTACCAAGAGACCCAGTACTTC. The rearrangement uses TRBV5-6 and TRBJ2-5; D perhaps matches TRBD2 (5 bases). Germline CDR1 and CDR2: SGHDT and YYEEEE. This CDR3 has 16 residues. V was pared by 4 bases and J by 0 bases, with 16 bases between.

This clonotype was seen more than once but under ten times. A much more abundant neighbour one base away suggests this may be a read error. The chain uses TRBV20-1 and TRBJ1-5, with TRBD1 identical over 7 bases. The CDR3 has 15 residues. J was trimmed by 7 bases and V by 1 base; bases with no gene match: 10. Germline assignment: CDR1 DFQATT and CDR2 SNEGSKA (reference sequence). CDR3 sequence: CSARVPTGPRQPQHF. The CDR3 DNA follows: TGCAGTGCTAGAGTTCCGACAGGGCCTCGGCAGCCCCAGCATTTT.